These 28 T cell receptor beta chains were sequenced from one sample in a study of cytomegalovirus exposure and HLA in healthy donors. The PCR was carried out with 60 Vbeta primers and 13 Jbeta primers. Method: immunoSEQ multiplex PCR; TCRdb's copy keeps in-frame clones and lacks some. The table includes about 130,000 clones, around 72% detected once. The source material was PBMCs. These receptors were collected from a man aged 50 to 59 in good health and CMV-seropositive.

The J gene is TRBJ1-1, the V gene TRBV7-9, with 8 bases matching TRBD1. The J segment lost 1 base and the V segment lost 8 bases, leaving 3 bases of the junction unmatched. Germline V gene sequence: CDR1 SEHNR, CDR2 FQNEAQ (reference sequence). The CDR3 totals 13 residues. CDR3 sequence (DNA): TGTGCCAGCGCAGGACAGGGGAACACTGAAGCTTTCTTT. This sequence encodes CASAGQGNTEAFF.

The chain couples TRBV14 to TRBJ1-4; D is undetermined. Germline-derived CDR1 and CDR2 are SGHDN and FVKESK. V was shortened by 4 bases and J by 8 bases, with 17 bases between the two germline ends. This CDR3 has 15 amino acids. DNA of the CDR3: TGTGCCAGCAGCCCAAGCCGCACGGGAGGAGAAAAACTGTTTTTT. Translating it yields CASSPSRTGGEKLFF.

This clone appeared once. The chain carries TRBV25-1 and TRBJ2-7, with 9 positions matching TRBD2. V shed 5 bases, J shed 1 base, and the junction held 6 bases outside the gene matches. Germline values: CDR1 MGHDK, CDR2 SYGVNS. The CDR3 spans 15 residues. The CDR3 DNA is TGTGCCAGCAGTAAAACTAGCGGGCAATCCTACGAGCAGTACTTC. It yields the protein CASSKTSGQSYEQYF.

The chain joins TRBV5-6 to TRBJ2-7; no firm D call. V lost 0 bases and J 7 bases, leaving 11 bases between the germline ends. This CDR3 comprises 13 residues. Per the germline V gene, CDR1 is SGHDT and CDR2 is YYEEEE. CDR3 residues: CASSLASGGEQYF. CDR3 nucleotide sequence: TGTGCCAGCAGCTTGGCTTCGGGTGGGGAGCAGTACTTC.

There are a few counts of this clone. The chain is built from TRBV6-6 and TRBJ1-1; 8 nucleotides line up with TRBD1. Germline V gene lookup returns CDR1 MNHNY and CDR2 SVGAGI (reference sequence). This CDR3 comprises 11 residues. Unmatched junction bases numbered 2, after V lost 4 bases and J lost 10 bases. The CDR3 nucleotides read TGTGCCAGCAGTTTGGACAGGGCAGCTTTCTTT. Translating it yields CASSLDRAAFF.

This clone was detected only once. The chain combines TRBV7-3 with TRBJ1-4; 7 bases agree with TRBD1. Per germline, CDR1 SGHTA and CDR2 FQGTGA. The CDR3 is made up of 15 amino acids. The V segment lost 5 bases and the J segment 3 bases; nucleotides outside the gene matches: 6. The CDR3 nucleotides read TGTGCCAGCAGCCCCACAGGGGTGGCTAATGAAAAACTGTTTTTT. The encoded protein is CASSPTGVANEKLFF.

The chain has TRBV18 and TRBJ2-7; D is perhaps TRBD2 (6 bases). Germline assignment: CDR1 KGHSH and CDR2 LQKENI. The V end lost 1 base, the J end lost 0 bases, and 7 bases lay between the germline ends. CDR3 size: 14 residues. The CDR3 DNA reads TGTGCCAGCTCACCACGCGGGGACTCCTACGAGCAGTACTTC. Translating it yields CASSPRGDSYEQYF.

The chain couples TRBV5-1 to TRBJ1-6, with D tentatively TRBD1 (5 bases). Germline V CDR1 and CDR2: SGHRS, YFSETQ. The V end lost 4 bases, the J end lost 0 bases, and 14 bases lay between the germline ends. The CDR3 consists of 17 residues. The CDR3 DNA sequence: TGCGCCAGCAGCCCCCGGGAGGGGAGCTCCTATAATTCACCCCTCCACTTT. Protein: CASSPREGSSYNSPLHF.

This sequence joins TRBV7-9 and TRBJ2-1; 11 bases are a match to TRBD1. V lost 7 bases to trimming and J lost 9 bases; unmatched junction nucleotides: 20. The CDR3 loop spans 18 amino acids. Germline CDR1 is SEHNR and CDR2 is FQNEAQ (reference sequence). CDR3 loop: CASNPGSGYGTGGSEQFF. CDR3 nucleotide sequence: TGTGCCAGCAACCCTGGCAGCGGGTACGGGACAGGGGGGTCTGAGCAGTTCTTC.

The chain combines TRBV19 with TRBJ1-5, with 8 nucleotides matching TRBD1. Germline trimming cut 7 bases from V and 1 base from J; bases unmatched to any gene: 12. The germline V gene encodes CDR1 LNHDA and CDR2 SQIVND (reference sequence). This CDR3 contains 17 residues. The CDR3 coding sequence is TGTGCCAGTAATGGTCAGGGGGCGGTTTACAGCAATCAGCCCCAGCATTTT. It encodes CASNGQGAVYSNQPQHF.

The gene calls are TRBV11-2 and TRBJ1-2; perhaps TRBD1 as D (5 bases). The CDR3 runs 14 residues. V lost 1 base to trimming and J lost 4 bases, with 10 bases between them. CDR1 and CDR2 (germline): SGHAT, FQNNGV. In DNA form, the CDR3 reads TGTGCCAGCAGCTTAGCGGGTGGGGCCTATGGCTACACCTTC. This encodes CASSLAGGAYGYTF.

V is TRBV4-3 and J is TRBJ2-3; the match to TRBD2 covers 8 bases. CDR1 and CDR2 from the germline V gene are LGHNA and YSLEER. This CDR3 contains 17 residues. The trim removed 6 bases at V and 1 base at J, leaving 12 bases unmatched. As DNA, the CDR3 is TGCGCCAGCAGTCTTGTAGCGGGGAGGGGTGGCACAGATACGCAGTATTTT. This sequence encodes CASSLVAGRGGTDTQYF.

This chain connects TRBV7-2 to TRBJ2-7, with 8 nucleotides matching TRBD2. The V and J ends lost 3 bases and 7 bases, in that order; junction bases with no gene match: 8. The CDR3 covers 14 residues. The V gene's germline CDR1 is SGHTA and CDR2 FQGNSA. CDR3 bases: TGTGCCAGCAGCTTTAGCGGGACGGAGGGAGAGCAGTACTTC. Amino acids: CASSFSGTEGEQYF.

The rearrangement joins TRBV15 to TRBJ1-2, with 7 positions matching TRBD1. V was clipped by 3 bases and J by 7 bases; unmatched bases: 8. The CDR3 has 14 residues. Germline CDR1 reads LNHNV; CDR2 reads YYDKDF (reference sequence). The CDR3 is CATSSSGGGFGYTF. CDR3 DNA: TGTGCCACCAGCAGTAGTGGAGGGGGCTTTGGCTACACCTTC.

The CDR3, as DNA: TGCGCCAGCAGCTCGGACAGGGGGCTGGACACTGAAGCTTTCTTT. It yields the protein CASSSDRGLDTEAFF. The V call is TRBV5-1, the J call TRBJ1-1; 11 positions match TRBD1. The trim removed 3 bases at V and 3 bases at J, leaving 4 bases unmatched. Per germline, CDR1 SGHRS and CDR2 YFSETQ. This CDR3 has 15 residues.

The chain employs TRBV13 and TRBJ2-4, with D hard to call. The CDR3 spans 13 residues. V lost 5 bases and J 8 bases, leaving 13 bases between the germline ends. CDR1 and CDR2 from the germline V gene are PRHDT and FYEKMQ (reference sequence). Written as DNA, the CDR3 is TGTGCCAGCAGCCGAACAGAGAAAGACATTCAGTACTTC. This translates into CASSRTEKDIQYF.

The chain carries TRBV7-8 and TRBJ2-5; 8 nucleotides line up with TRBD2. This CDR3 region has 22 residues. Germline V gives CDR1 SGHVS, CDR2 FQNEAQ. V lost 2 bases to trimming and J lost 2 bases; unmatched junction nucleotides: 25. The CDR3 is CASSLSLVGARPRGRSQETQYF. The CDR3 DNA reads TGTGCCAGCAGCTTAAGCCTTGTGGGGGCAAGGCCCCGCGGGAGGTCTCAAGAGACCCAGTACTTC.

This rearrangement joins TRBV29-1 to TRBJ1-3; D may be TRBD1 (5 bases). Germline CDR1 and CDR2: SQVTM and ANQGSEA. Trimming pared 3 bases from V and 3 bases from J, leaving 12 bases between. The CDR3 spans 14 residues. CDR3 nucleotides: TGCAGCGTTGAGCCGGGGGAGGGTGGAAACACCATATATTTT. This sequence encodes CSVEPGEGGNTIYF.

This clone has more than one count but fewer than ten. The chain is built from TRBV11-3 and TRBJ2-1; possible D gene TRBD2, 6 bases. V dropped 0 bases and J dropped 7 bases, with 10 bases sitting between them. Looked up from germline, CDR1 is SGHNT and CDR2 is YENEEA. CDR3 length equals 14 residues. CDR3 nucleotides: TGTGCCAGCAGCTTAGACGGGAGCTCAAATGAGCAGTTCTTC. It specifies CASSLDGSSNEQFF.

The rearrangement uses TRBV5-1 and TRBJ2-2; D might be TRBD2 (6 bases). Trimming cost V 6 bases and J 1 base, with 10 bases left between them. CDR1 is SGHRS, CDR2 YFSETQ, per germline. The CDR3 has 14 amino acids. The CDR3 DNA reads as TGCGCCAGCACGGCGGGGCGGAACACCGGGGAGCTGTTTTTT. This gives the protein CASTAGRNTGELFF. Using reference TRBV5-1 and TRBJ2-2 for the parts outside the CDR3, the full variable domain is KAGVTQTPRYLIKTRGQQVTLSCSPISGHRSVSWYQQTPGQGLQFLFEYFSETQRNKGNFPGRFSGRQFSNSRSEMNVSTLELGDSALYLCASTAGRNTGELFFGEGSRLTVL.

The chain carries TRBV7-8 and TRBJ1-1, with D possibly matching TRBD1 (5 bases). The CDR3 totals 15 residues. The V end was cut by 5 bases, the J end by 0 bases, with 13 bases between. Germline CDR1 is SGHVS and CDR2 is FQNEAQ. CDR3 coding DNA: TGTGCCAGCAGCCTTTCGCGGGGCATGAACACTGAAGCTTTCTTT. Amino acid sequence: CASSLSRGMNTEAFF.

The chain links TRBV5-4 to TRBJ1-1; 12 bases line up with TRBD1. Germline-derived CDR1 and CDR2 are SGHNT and YYREEE (reference sequence). The trim removed 4 bases at V and 5 bases at J, leaving 3 bases unmatched. The CDR3 runs 14 residues. CDR3 coding DNA: TGTGCCAGCAGCCCGGGACAGGGGGCGACTGAAGCTTTCTTT. This encodes CASSPGQGATEAFF.

V gene TRBV7-8 combines with J gene TRBJ1-1, with 8 bases lining up with TRBD1. Germline CDR1 is SGHVS and CDR2 is FQNEAQ. This CDR3 spans 20 amino acids. With 1 base clipped from V and 3 bases from J, the junction kept 19 bases outside the gene matches. CDR3 residues: CASSLDARGRFGELDTEAFF. DNA of the CDR3: TGTGCCAGCAGCTTAGACGCCAGGGGGCGATTCGGCGAATTGGACACTGAAGCTTTCTTT.

The chain combines TRBV5-5 with TRBJ1-1; D is uncertain. V was pared by 4 bases and J by 1 base, with 8 bases between. Germline-derived CDR1 and CDR2 are SGHKS and YYEKEE (reference sequence). This CDR3 region has 13 residues. The CDR3 loop reads CASSTQENTEAFF. CDR3 coding DNA: TGTGCCAGCAGCACCCAGGAGAACACTGAAGCTTTCTTT.

This chain connects TRBV7-2 to TRBJ1-5; 12 nucleotides agree with TRBD1. The CDR3 sequence is 16 residues long. V shed 4 bases, J shed 6 bases, and the junction held 7 bases outside the gene matches. Germline values: CDR1 SGHTA, CDR2 FQGNSA. The CDR3 region is CASSSQGTGGGQPQHF. The CDR3 DNA reads TGTGCCAGCAGCTCCCAGGGGACAGGGGGCGGTCAGCCCCAGCATTTT.

The chain couples TRBV7-9 to TRBJ2-3, with no clear D. CDR1 is SEHNR and CDR2 is FQNEAQ in the germline V gene (reference sequence). The V gene lost 1 base and the J gene lost 3 bases, with 8 bases spanning the gap. The CDR3 extends over 14 amino acids. For the CDR3, the DNA is TGTGCCAGCAGCTTAGGATCGGTTACAGATACGCAGTATTTT. Translation: CASSLGSVTDTQYF.

The V call is TRBV7-9, the J call TRBJ2-3; no clear D gene. This CDR3 is built from 13 residues. The V gene's germline CDR1 is SEHNR and CDR2 FQNEAQ (reference sequence). The V end was cut by 9 bases, the J end by 1 base, with 11 bases between. The CDR3 region has the DNA TGTGCCAGTAAGCTTGGAGGCACAGATACGCAGTATTTT. Translation gives CASKLGGTDTQYF.

The rearrangement joins TRBV19 to TRBJ2-6, with 9 bases identical to TRBD1. The trim removed 5 bases at V and 8 bases at J, leaving 16 bases unmatched. Germline CDR1 LNHDA, CDR2 SQIVND (reference sequence). The CDR3 spans 18 residues. CDR3 sequence (DNA): TGTGCCAGTAGTCCAGTCCCGGGACAGGGCTTTGGTACCAACGTCCTGACTTTC. It codes for CASSPVPGQGFGTNVLTF.